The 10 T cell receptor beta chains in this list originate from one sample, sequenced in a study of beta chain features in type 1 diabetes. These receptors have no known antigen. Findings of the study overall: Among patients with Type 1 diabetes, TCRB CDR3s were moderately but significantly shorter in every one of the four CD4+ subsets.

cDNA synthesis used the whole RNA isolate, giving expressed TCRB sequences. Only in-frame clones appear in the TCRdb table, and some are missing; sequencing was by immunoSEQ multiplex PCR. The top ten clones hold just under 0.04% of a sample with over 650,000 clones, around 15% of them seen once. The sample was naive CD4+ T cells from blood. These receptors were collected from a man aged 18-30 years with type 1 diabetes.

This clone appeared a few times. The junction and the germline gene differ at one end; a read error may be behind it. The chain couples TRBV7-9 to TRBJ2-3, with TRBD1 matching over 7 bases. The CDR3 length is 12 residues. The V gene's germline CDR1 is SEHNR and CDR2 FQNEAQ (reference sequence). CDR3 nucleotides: TGTGCCAGCAGCCACGGGACAGTATCTTGTTTTTTT. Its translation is CASSHGTVSCFF. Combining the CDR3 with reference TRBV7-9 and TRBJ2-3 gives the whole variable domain DTGVSQNPRHKITKRGQNVTFRCDPISEHNRLYWYRQTLGQGPEFLTYFQNEAQLEKSRLLSDRFSAERPKGSFSTLEIQRTEQGDSAMYLCASSHGTVSCFFGPGTRLTVL.

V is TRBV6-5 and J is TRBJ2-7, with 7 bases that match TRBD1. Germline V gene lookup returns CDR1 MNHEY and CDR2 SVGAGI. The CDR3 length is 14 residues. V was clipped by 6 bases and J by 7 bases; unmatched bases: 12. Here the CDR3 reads CASSSGTEEREQYF. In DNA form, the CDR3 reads TGTGCCAGCAGCTCCGGGACAGAGGAGCGGGAGCAGTACTTC.

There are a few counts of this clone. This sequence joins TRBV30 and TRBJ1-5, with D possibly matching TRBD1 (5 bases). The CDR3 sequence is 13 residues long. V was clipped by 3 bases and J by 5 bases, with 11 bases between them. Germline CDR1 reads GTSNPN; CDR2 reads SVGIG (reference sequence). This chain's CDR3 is CAWSRDLYQPQHF. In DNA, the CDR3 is TGTGCCTGGAGCCGGGACCTCTATCAGCCCCAGCATTTT. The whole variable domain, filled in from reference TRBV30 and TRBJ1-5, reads SQTIHQWPATLVQPVGSPLSLECTVEGTSNPNLYWYRQAAGRGLQLLFYSVGIGQISSEVPQNLSASRPQDRQFILSSKKLLLSDSGFYLCAWSRDLYQPQHFGDGTRLSIL.

The CDR3 protein is CASIYRGKAYEQFF. The CDR3 DNA reads TGTGCCAGCATTTACAGGGGGAAAGCTTATGAGCAGTTCTTC. V is TRBV2 and J is TRBJ2-1; 8 bases are shared with TRBD1. The CDR3 spans 14 residues. The germline gives CDR1 SNHLY, CDR2 FYNNEI. Trimming at V came to 7 bases and at J to 8 bases, leaving 10 bases not matched to a gene.

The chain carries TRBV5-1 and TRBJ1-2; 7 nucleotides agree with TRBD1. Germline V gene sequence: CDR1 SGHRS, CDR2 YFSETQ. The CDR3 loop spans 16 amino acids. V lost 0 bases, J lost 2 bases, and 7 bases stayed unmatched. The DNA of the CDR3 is TGCGCCAGCAGCTTGGCTAGGACAGGCGTGAACTATGGCTACACCTTC. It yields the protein CASSLARTGVNYGYTF.

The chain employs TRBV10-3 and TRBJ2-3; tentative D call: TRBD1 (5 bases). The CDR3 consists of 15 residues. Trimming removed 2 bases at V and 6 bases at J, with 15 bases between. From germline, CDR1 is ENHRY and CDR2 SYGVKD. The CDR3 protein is CAISETRQSVDTQYF. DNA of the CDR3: TGTGCCATCAGTGAGACGCGACAGTCTGTCGATACGCAGTATTTT.

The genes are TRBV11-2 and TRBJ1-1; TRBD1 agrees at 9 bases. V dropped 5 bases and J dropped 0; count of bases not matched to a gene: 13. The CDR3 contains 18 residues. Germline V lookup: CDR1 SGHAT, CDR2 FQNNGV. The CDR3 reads CASSQTDRGWNMNTEAFF. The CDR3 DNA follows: TGTGCCAGCAGCCAGACGGACAGGGGCTGGAACATGAACACTGAAGCTTTCTTT. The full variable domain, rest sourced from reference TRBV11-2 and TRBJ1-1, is EAGVAQSPRYKIIEKRQSVAFWCNPISGHATLYWYQQILGQGPKLLIQFQNNGVVDDSQLPKDRFSAERLKGVDSTLKIQPAKLEDSAVYLCASSQTDRGWNMNTEAFFGQGTRLTVV.

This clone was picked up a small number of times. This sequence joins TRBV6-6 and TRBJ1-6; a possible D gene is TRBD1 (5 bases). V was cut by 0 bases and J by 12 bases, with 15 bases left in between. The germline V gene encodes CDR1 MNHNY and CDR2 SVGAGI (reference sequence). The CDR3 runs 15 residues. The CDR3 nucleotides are TGTGCCAGCAGTTACTCGAGGACATCCTGGGTACCCCTCCACTTT. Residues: CASSYSRTSWVPLHF.

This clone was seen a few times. CDR3 protein: CASSPVNRGQETQYF. In DNA, the CDR3 is TGCGCCAGCAGCCCGGTTAACAGGGGGCAGGAGACCCAGTACTTC. V and J are TRBV5-1 and TRBJ2-5; 9 nucleotides line up with TRBD1. V was pared by 4 bases and J by 5 bases, with 9 bases of the junction left unmatched. Germline V gene sequence: CDR1 SGHRS, CDR2 YFSETQ. The CDR3 runs to 15 residues. The variable domain in full, completed from reference TRBV5-1 and TRBJ2-5, reads KAGVTQTPRYLIKTRGQQVTLSCSPISGHRSVSWYQQTPGQGLQFLFEYFSETQRNKGNFPGRFSGRQFSNSRSEMNVSTLELGDSALYLCASSPVNRGQETQYFGPGTRLLVL.

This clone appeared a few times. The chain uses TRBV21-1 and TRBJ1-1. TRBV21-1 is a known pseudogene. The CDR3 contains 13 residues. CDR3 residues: CASSKQEGTEAFF. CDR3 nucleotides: TGTGCCAGCAGCAAACAGGAGGGCACTGAAGCTTTCTTT.